This TCR beta chain was identified during a study of T cell repertoires in cytomegalovirus infection. Study-wide context: Public TCR beta signatures indicated both CMV infection and matching HLA type. Study-level results: Cumulative public TCR beta family frequency identified CMV carriers with the relevant HLA. The ex vivo response was dominated by HLA-C-restricted CMV-specific TCR beta clonotypes.

This clonotype showed up just a few times. Its antigen is unidentified. This CDR3 contains 15 residues. The V and J ends lost 7 bases and 0 bases respectively, with 14 bases between them. One entry per CDR3 protein results from TCRdb running MiXCR on the reads. The sample consists of 290,000 or so distinct CDR3 sequences, around 10% of them appearing once. This sequence was found in a human donor in good health (CMV status not recorded). Some clones in this sample may be carry-over from other donors' samples. Sequences were obtained from PBMCs. The genes are TRBV12-3 or TRBV12-4 and TRBJ2-3; perhaps TRBD2 as D (6 bases). CDR3 nucleotide sequence: TGTGCCAGCAACTTAGGAGGGGTTAGCACAGATACGCAGTATTTT. It specifies CASNLGGVSTDTQYF.